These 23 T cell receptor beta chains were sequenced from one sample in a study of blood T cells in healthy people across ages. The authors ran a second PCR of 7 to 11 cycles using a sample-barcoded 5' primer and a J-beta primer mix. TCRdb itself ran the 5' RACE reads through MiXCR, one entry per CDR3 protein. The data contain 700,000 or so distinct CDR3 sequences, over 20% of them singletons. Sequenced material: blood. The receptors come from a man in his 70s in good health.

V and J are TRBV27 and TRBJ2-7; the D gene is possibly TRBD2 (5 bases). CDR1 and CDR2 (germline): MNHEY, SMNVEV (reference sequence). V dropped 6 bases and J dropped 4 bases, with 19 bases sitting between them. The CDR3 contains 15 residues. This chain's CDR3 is CASSHTSSRGYEQYF. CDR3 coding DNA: TGTGCCAGCAGCCATACTTCCAGCCGGGGATACGAGCAGTACTTC.

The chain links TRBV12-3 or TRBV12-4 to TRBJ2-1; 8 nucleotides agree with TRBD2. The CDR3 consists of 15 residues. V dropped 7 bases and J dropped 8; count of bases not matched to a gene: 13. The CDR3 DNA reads TGTGCCAGCATCGTAGCGGGATCGGGGATGGATGAGCAGTTCTTC. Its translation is CASIVAGSGMDEQFF.

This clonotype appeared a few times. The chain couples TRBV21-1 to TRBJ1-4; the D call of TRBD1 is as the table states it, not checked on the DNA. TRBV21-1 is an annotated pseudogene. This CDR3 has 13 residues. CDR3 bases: TGTGCCAGCAGCCCGAGAGGGGAGGAAAAACTGTTTTTT. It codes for CASSPRGEEKLFF.

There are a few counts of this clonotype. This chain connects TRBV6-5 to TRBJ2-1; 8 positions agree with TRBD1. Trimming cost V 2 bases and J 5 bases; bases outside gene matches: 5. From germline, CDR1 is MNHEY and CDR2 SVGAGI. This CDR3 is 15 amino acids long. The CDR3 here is CASSYRTGIDNEQFF. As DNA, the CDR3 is TGTGCCAGCAGTTACCGGACAGGGATCGACAATGAGCAGTTCTTC.

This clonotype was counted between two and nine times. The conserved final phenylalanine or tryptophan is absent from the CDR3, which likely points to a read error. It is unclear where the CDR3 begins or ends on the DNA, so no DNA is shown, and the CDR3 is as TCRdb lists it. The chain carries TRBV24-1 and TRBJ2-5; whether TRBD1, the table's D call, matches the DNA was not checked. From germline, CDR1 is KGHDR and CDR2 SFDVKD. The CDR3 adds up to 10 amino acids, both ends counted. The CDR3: CATSDFSPYV.

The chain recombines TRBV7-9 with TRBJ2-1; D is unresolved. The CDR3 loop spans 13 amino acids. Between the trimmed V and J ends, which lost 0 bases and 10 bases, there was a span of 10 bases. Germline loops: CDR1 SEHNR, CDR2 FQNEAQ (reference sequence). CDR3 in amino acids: CASSLASSVEQFF. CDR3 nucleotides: TGTGCCAGCAGCTTAGCGTCGAGCGTCGAGCAGTTCTTC.

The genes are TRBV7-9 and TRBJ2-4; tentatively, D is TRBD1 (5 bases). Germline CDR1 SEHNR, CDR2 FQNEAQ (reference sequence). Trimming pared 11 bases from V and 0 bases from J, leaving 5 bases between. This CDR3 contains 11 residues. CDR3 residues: CAGAAKNIQYF. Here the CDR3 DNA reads TGTGCCGGGGCAGCCAAAAACATTCAGTACTTC.

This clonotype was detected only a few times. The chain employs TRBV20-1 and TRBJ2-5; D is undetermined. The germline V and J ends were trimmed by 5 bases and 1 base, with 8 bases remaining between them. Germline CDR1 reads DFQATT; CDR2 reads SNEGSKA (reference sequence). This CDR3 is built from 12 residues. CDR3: CSAPPAQETQYF. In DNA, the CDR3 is TGCAGTGCTCCCCCCGCCCAAGAGACCCAGTACTTC.

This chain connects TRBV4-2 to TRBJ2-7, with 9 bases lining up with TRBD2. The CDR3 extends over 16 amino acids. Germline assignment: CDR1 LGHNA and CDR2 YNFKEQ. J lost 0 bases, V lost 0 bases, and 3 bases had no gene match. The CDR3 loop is CASSQEASGVSYEQYF. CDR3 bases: TGTGCCAGCAGCCAAGAAGCTAGCGGGGTCTCCTACGAGCAGTACTTC.

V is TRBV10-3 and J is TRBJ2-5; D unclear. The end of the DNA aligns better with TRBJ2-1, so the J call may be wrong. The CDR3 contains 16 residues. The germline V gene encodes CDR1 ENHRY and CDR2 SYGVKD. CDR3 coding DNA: TGTGCCATCAGTCTTAATCCCTATCAACCGACCAATGAGCAGTTCTTC. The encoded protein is CAISLNPYQPTNEQFF.

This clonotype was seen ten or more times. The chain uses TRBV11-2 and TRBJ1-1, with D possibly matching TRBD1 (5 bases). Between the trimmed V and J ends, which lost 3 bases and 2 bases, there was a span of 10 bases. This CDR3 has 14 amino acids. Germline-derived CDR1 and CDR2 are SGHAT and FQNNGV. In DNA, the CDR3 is TGTGCCAGCAGCTTCAGGGTAGGAAACACTGAAGCTTTCTTT. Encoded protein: CASSFRVGNTEAFF.

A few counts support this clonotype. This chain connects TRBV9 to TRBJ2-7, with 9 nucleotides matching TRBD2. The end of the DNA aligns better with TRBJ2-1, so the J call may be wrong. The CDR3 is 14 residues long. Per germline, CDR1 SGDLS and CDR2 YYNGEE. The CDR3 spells CASSVLAGYNEQFF. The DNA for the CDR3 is TGTGCCAGCAGCGTACTAGCGGGGTACAATGAGCAGTTCTTC.

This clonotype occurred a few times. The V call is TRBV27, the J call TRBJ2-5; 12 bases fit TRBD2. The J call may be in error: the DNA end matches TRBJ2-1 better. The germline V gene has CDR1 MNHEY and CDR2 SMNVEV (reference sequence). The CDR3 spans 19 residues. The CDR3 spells CASNIRTSGAYPLYNEQFF. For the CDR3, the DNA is TGTGCCAGCAATATCCGGACTAGCGGGGCCTATCCGCTATACAATGAGCAGTTCTTC.

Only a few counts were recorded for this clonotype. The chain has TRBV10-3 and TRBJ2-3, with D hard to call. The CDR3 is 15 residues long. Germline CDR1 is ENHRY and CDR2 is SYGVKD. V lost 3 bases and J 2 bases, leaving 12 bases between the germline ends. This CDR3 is CAISEPEVLTDTQYF. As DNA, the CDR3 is TGTGCCATCAGTGAACCCGAGGTTCTCACAGATACGCAGTATTTT.

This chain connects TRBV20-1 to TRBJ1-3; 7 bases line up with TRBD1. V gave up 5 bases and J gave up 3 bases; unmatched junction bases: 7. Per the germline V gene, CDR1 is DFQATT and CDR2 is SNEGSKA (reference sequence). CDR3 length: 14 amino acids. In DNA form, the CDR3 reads TGCAGTGCTGGTAGCAGGGGGGATGGAAACACCATATATTTT. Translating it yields CSAGSRGDGNTIYF.

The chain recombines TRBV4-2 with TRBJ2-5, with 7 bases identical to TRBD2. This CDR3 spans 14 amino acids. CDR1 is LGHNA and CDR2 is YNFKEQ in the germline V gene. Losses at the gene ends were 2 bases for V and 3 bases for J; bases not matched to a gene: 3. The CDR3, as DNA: TGTGCCAGCAGCCAATCGGGGGGAAAAGAGACCCAGTACTTC. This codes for CASSQSGGKETQYF.

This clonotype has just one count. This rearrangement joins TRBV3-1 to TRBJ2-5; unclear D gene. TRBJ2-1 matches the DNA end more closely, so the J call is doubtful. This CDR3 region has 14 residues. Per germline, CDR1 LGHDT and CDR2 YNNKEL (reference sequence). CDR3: CASSQELGYNEQFF. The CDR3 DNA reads TGTGCCAGCAGCCAAGAATTGGGCTACAATGAGCAGTTCTTC.

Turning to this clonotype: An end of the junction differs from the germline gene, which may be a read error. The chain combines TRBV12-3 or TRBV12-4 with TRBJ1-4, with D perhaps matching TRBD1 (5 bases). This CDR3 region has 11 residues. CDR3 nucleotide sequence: TGTGCCAGCAGTTTGGGACCTCATGGGGAGTTT. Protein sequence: CASSLGPHGEF.

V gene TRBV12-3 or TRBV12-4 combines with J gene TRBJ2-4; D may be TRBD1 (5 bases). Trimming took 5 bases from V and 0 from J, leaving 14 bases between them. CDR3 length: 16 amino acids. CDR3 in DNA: TGTGCCAGCAGTCTTGGCAAGGGGCTAGCCAAAAACATTCAGTACTTC. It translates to CASSLGKGLAKNIQYF.

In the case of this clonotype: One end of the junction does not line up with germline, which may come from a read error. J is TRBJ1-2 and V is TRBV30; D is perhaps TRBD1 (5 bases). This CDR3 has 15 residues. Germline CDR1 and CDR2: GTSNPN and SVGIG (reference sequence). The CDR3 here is CARSDLRGFNYGYTF. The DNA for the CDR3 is TGTGCCCGGAGTGACCTTCGGGGGTTTAACTATGGCTACACCTTC. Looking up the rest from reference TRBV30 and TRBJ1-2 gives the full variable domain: SQTIHQWPATLVQPVGSPLSLECTVEGTSNPNLYWYRQAAGRGLQLLFYSVGIGQISSEVPQNLSASRPQDRQFILSSKKLLLSDSGFYLCARSDLRGFNYGYTFGSGTRLTVV.

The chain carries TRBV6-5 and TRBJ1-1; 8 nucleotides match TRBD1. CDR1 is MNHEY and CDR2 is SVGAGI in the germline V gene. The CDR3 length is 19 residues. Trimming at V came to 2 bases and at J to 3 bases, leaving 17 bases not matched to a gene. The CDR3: CASSYPIPRGRGQDTEAFF. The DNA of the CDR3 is TGTGCCAGCAGTTACCCTATTCCTCGAGGCAGGGGGCAAGACACTGAAGCTTTCTTT.

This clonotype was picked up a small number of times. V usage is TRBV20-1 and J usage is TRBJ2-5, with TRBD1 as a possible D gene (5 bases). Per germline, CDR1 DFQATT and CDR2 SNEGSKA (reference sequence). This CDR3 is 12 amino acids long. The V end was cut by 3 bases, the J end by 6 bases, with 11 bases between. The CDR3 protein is CSARLQGQTQYF. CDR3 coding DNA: TGCAGTGCTAGGTTGCAGGGCCAGACCCAGTACTTC.

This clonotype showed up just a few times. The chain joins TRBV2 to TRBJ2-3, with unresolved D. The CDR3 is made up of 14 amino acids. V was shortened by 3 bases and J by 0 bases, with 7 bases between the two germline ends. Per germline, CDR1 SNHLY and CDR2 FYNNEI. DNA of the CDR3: TGTGCCAGCAGTGAGAGGCGCAGCACAGATACGCAGTATTTT. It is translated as CASSERRSTDTQYF.